Listed here is a single T cell receptor (beta chain). The sample originates from a study of blood T cell repertoires in COVID-19. TCRdb's table, derived via immunoSEQ multiplex PCR, lists solely in-frame clones and lacks some. This table has roughly 290,000 clones, approximately 84% appearing once. This receptor was taken from a young woman who had recovered from COVID-19. The specimen was peripheral blood.

The CDR3 spells CSVTGGEDTDTQYF. The CDR3, as DNA: TGCAGCGTTACAGGGGGGGAGGACACAGATACGCAGTATTTT. J is TRBJ2-3 and V is TRBV29-1; D may be TRBD1 (8 bases). The CDR3 contains 14 residues. V lost 5 bases to trimming and J lost 2 bases, with 14 bases between them. The germline V gene encodes CDR1 SQVTM and CDR2 ANQGSEA.